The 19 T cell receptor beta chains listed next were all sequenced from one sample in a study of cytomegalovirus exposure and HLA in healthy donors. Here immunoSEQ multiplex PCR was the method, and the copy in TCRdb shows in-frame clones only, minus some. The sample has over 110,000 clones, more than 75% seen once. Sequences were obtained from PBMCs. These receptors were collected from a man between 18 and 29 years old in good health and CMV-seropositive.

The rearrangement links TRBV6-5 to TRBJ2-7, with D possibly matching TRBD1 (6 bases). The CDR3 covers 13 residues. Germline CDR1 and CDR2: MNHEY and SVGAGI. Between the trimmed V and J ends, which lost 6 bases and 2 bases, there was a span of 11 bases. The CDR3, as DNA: TGTGCCAGCAGCCACAGGGAAACCTACGAGCAGTACTTC. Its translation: CASSHRETYEQYF.

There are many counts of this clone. The CDR3 reads CASSIGTGTPYGYTF. The CDR3 DNA sequence: TGTGCCAGTAGTATAGGGACAGGGACGCCTTATGGCTACACCTTC. The chain combines TRBV19 with TRBJ1-2; 8 bases map to TRBD1. After removal of 1 base from V and 5 bases from J, the junction contained 6 bases not matched to a gene. Germline assignment: CDR1 LNHDA and CDR2 SQIVND (reference sequence). The CDR3 spans 15 residues.

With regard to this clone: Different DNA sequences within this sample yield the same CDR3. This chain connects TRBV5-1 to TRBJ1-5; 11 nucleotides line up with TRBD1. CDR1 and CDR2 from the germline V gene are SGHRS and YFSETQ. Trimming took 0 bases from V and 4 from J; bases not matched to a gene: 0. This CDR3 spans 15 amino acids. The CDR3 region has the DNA TGCGCCAGCAGCTTGGGGGACAGGGGGAATCAGCCCCAGCATTTT. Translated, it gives CASSLGDRGNQPQHF.

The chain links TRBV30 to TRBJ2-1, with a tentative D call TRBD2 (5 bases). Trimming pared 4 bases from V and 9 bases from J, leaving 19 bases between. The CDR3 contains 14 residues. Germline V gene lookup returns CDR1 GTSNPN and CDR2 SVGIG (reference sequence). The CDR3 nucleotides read TGTGCCTGGACCGCGGGCACCGTAGCCTCTGAGCAGTTCTTC. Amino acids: CAWTAGTVASEQFF.

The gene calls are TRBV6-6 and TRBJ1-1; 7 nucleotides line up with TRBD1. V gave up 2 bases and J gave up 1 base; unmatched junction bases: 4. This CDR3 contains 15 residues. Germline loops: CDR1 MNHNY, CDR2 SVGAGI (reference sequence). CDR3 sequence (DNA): TGTGCCAGCAGTTACACAGGGGATGGGAACACTGAAGCTTTCTTT. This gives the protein CASSYTGDGNTEAFF.

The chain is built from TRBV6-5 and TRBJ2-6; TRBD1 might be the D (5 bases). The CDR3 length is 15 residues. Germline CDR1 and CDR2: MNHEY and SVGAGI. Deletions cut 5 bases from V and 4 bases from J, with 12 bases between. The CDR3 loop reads CASSQPGKGANVLTF. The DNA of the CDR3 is TGTGCCAGCAGTCAGCCAGGGAAGGGGGCCAACGTCCTGACTTTC.

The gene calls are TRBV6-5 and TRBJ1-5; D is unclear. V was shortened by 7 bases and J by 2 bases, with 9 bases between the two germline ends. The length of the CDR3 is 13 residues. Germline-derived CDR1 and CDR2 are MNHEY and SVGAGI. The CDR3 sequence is CASKLDGNQPQHF. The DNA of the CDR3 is TGTGCCAGCAAGCTCGATGGCAATCAGCCCCAGCATTTT.

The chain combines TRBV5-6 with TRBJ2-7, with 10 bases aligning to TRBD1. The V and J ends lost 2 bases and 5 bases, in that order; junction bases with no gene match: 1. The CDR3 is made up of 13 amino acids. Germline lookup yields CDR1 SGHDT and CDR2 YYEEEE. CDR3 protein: CASSLGTGDEQYF. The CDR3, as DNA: TGTGCCAGCAGCTTAGGGACAGGGGACGAGCAGTACTTC.

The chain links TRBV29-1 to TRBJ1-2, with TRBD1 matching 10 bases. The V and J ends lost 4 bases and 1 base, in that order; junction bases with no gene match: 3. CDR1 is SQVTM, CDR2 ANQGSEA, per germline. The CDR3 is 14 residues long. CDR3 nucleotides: TGCAGCGTTGGGACAGGGGGAGGTAACTATGGCTACACCTTC. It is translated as CSVGTGGGNYGYTF.

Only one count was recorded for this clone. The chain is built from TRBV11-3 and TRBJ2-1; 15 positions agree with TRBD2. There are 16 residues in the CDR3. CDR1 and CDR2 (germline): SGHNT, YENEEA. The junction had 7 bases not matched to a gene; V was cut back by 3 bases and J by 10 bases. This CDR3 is CASSFASGLAGGEQFF. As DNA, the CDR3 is TGTGCCAGCAGCTTCGCCTCGGGACTAGCGGGAGGAGAGCAGTTCTTC.

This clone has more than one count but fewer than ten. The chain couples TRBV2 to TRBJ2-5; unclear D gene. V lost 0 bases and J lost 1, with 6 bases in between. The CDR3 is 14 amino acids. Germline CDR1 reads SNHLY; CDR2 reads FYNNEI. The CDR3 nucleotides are TGTGCCAGCAGTGAAGCGCGTGGCCAAGAGACCCAGTACTTC. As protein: CASSEARGQETQYF.

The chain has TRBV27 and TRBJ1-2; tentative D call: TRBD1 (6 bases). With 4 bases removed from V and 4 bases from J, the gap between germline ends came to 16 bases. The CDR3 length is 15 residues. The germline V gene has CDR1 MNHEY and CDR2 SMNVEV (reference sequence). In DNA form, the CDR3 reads TGTGCCAGCAGTTCCTTCTCACGGGACACCTATGGCTACACCTTC. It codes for CASSSFSRDTYGYTF.

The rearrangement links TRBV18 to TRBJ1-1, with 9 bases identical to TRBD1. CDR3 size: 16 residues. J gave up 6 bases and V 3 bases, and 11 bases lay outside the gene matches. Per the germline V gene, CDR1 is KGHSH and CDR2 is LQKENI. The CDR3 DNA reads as TGTGCCAGCTCACCTAACACAGGGGGCGCCGGGCCTGAAGCTTTCTTT. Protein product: CASSPNTGGAGPEAFF.

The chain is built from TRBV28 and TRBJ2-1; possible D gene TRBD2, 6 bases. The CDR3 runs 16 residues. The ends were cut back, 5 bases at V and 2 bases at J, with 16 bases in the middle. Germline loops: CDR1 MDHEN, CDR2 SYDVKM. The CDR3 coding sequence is TGTGCCAGCAGTCCCCTCGGGGGAGTCCCCTACAATGAGCAGTTCTTC. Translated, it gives CASSPLGGVPYNEQFF.

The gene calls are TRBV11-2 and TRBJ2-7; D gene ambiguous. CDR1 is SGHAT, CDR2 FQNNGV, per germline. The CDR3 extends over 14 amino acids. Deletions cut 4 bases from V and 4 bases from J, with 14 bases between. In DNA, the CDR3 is TGTGCCAGCAGCTCCCTCGCCCGGAGATACGAGCAGTACTTC. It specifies CASSSLARRYEQYF.

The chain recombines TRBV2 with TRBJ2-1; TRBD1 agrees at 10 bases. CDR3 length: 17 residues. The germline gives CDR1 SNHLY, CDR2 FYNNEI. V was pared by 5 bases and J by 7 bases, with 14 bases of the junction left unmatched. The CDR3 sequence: CASSPGFRQGAGNEQFF. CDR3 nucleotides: TGTGCCAGCAGTCCGGGGTTCAGACAGGGGGCCGGGAATGAGCAGTTCTTC.

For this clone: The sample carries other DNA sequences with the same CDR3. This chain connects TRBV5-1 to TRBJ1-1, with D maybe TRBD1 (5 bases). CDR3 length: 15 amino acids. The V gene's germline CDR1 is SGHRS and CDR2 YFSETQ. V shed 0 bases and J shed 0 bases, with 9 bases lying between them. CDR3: CASSLAGGLNTEAFF. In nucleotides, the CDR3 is TGCGCCAGCAGCTTGGCCGGGGGATTGAACACTGAAGCTTTCTTT.

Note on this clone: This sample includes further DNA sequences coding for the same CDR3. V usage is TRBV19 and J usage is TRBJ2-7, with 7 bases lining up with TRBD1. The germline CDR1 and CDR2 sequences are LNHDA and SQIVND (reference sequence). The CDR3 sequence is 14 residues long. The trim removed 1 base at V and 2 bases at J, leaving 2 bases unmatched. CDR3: CASSIGTGTYEQYF. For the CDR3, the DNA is TGTGCCAGTAGTATAGGGACAGGAACCTACGAGCAGTACTTC.

CDR3 loop: CASRDLGRDSNQPQHF. CDR3 DNA: TGTGCCAGCAGGGACTTGGGGAGGGACAGCAATCAGCCCCAGCATTTT. V usage is TRBV28 and J usage is TRBJ1-5, with D maybe TRBD1 (5 bases). The CDR3 is made up of 16 amino acids. V was clipped by 6 bases and J by 1 base, with 16 bases between them. Per germline, CDR1 MDHEN and CDR2 SYDVKM.